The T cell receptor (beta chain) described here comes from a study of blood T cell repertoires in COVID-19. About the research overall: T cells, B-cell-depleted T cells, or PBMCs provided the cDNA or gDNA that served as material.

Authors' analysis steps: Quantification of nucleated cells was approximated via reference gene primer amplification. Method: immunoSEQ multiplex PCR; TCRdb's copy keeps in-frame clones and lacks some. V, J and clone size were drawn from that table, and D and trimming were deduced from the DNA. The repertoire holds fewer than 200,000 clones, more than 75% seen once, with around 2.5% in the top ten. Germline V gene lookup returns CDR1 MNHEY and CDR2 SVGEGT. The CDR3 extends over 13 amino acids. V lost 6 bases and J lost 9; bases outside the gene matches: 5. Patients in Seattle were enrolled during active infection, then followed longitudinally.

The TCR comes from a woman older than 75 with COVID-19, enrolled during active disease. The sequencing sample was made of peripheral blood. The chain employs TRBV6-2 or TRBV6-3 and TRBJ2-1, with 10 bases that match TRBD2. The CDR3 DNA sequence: TGTGCCAGCAGCAAGGGACTAGCGCGTGAGCAGTTCTTC. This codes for CASSKGLAREQFF.